Listed below are T cell receptor beta chains from one sample, sequenced in a study of T cell repertoires in cytomegalovirus infection. TCRdb processed the reads anew with MiXCR; each CDR3 protein has one entry. The sample has about 440,000 distinct CDR3 sequences, 25% to 40% seen once. Sequenced input: PBMCs. The receptor set was obtained from a human donor in good health (CMV status not recorded). Some clones in this sample may be carry-over from other donors' samples. CDR3s include the opening cysteine and the closing phenylalanine or tryptophan. Each record gives: V gene, J gene, CDR3 length, CDR3 protein.

v_call: TRBV12-3/TRBV12-4; j_call: TRBJ1-3; cdr3_length: 17; cdr3_aa: CASSLVRGQGSGNTIYF
v_call: TRBV6-1; j_call: TRBJ2-3; cdr3_length: 19; cdr3_aa: CASSEMMEVLAGATDTQYF
v_call: TRBV5-4; j_call: TRBJ1-6; cdr3_length: 15; cdr3_aa: CASSLSGQVNSPLHF
v_call: TRBV29-1; j_call: TRBJ2-1; cdr3_length: 15; cdr3_aa: CSDYPRGGSYNEQFF
v_call: TRBV7-2; j_call: TRBJ1-3; cdr3_length: 17; cdr3_aa: CASSLDQEGSIGNTIYF
v_call: TRBV18; j_call: TRBJ1-4; cdr3_length: 18; cdr3_aa: CASSPSPGHTRWDEKLFF
v_call: TRBV10-3; j_call: TRBJ2-5; cdr3_length: 11; cdr3_aa: CATGTEETQYF
v_call: TRBV6-1; j_call: TRBJ2-1; cdr3_length: 13; cdr3_aa: CASNGGADNEQFF
v_call: TRBV6-1; j_call: TRBJ1-2; cdr3_length: 15; cdr3_aa: CASSETGGTYYGYTF
v_call: TRBV7-9; j_call: TRBJ2-1; cdr3_length: 17; cdr3_aa: CASRPPGTHTDYNEQFF
v_call: TRBV7-8; j_call: TRBJ1-1; cdr3_length: 16; cdr3_aa: CASSSPGPVEGAEAFF
v_call: TRBV6-1; j_call: TRBJ1-1; cdr3_length: 16; cdr3_aa: CASSMTHLTGNTEAFF
v_call: TRBV20-1; j_call: TRBJ1-5; cdr3_length: 15; cdr3_aa: CSAREGIGPNQPQHF
v_call: TRBV28; j_call: TRBJ2-3; cdr3_length: 12; cdr3_aa: CASSYSAFTQYF
v_call: TRBV6-1; j_call: TRBJ2-7; cdr3_length: 16; cdr3_aa: CASSDEVHRTSSEQYF
v_call: TRBV29-1; j_call: TRBJ2-7; cdr3_length: 11; cdr3_aa: CSVGQSYEQYF
v_call: TRBV4-1; j_call: TRBJ2-7; cdr3_length: 15; cdr3_aa: CASSQSDSGNYEQYF
v_call: TRBV20-1; j_call: TRBJ2-1; cdr3_length: 15; cdr3_aa: CSARDPSVPYNEQFF
v_call: TRBV18; j_call: TRBJ2-3; cdr3_length: 16; cdr3_aa: CASSPTSGARTDTQYF
v_call: TRBV12-3/TRBV12-4; j_call: TRBJ1-5; cdr3_length: 13; cdr3_aa: CASRGDSLSPQHF
v_call: TRBV4-3; j_call: TRBJ1-5; cdr3_length: 21; cdr3_aa: CASSQDLLGPIAGFSNQPQHF
v_call: TRBV19; j_call: TRBJ1-1; cdr3_length: 14; cdr3_aa: CASSDQNRNTEAFF